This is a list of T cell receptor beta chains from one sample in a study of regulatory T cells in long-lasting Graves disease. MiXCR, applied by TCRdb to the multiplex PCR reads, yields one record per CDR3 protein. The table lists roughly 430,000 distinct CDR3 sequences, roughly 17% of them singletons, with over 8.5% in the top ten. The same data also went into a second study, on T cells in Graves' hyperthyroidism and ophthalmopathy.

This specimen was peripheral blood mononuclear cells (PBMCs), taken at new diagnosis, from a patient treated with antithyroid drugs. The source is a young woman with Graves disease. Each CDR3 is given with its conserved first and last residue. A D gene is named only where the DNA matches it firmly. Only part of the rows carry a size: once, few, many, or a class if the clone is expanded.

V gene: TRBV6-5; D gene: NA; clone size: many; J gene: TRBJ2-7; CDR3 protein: CASSYGGNSYEQYF; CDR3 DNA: TGTGCCAGCAGTTACGGCGGGAACTCCTACGAGCAGTACTTC
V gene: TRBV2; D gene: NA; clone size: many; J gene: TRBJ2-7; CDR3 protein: CASTSETSYEQYF; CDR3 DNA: TGTGCCAGCACTAGCGAGACGTCCTACGAGCAGTACTTC
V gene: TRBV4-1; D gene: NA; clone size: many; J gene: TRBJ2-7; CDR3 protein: CASSHHSGEQYF; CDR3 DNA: TGCGCCAGCAGCCATCACAGTGGCGAGCAGTACTTC
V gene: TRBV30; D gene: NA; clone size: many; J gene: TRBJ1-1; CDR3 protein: CAWRGVSYTEAFF; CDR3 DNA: TGTGCCTGGAGGGGGGTTAGTTACACTGAAGCTTTCTTT
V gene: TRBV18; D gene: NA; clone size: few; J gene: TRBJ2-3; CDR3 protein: CASSLSGVSQHSTDTQYF; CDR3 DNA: TGTGCCAGCTCACTTTCGGGAGTCTCCCAGCACAGCACAGATACGCAGTATTTT
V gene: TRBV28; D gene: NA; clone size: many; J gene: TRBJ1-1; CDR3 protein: CASSSGGFGAWTTEAFF; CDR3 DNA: TGTGCCAGCAGTTCGGGGGGTTTTGGAGCTTGGACCACTGAAGCTTTCTTT
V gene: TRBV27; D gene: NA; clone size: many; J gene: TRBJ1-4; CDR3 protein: CASSKGLSGFREKLFF; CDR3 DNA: TGTGCCAGCAGCAAGGGATTATCTGGGTTTCGTGAAAAACTGTTTTTT
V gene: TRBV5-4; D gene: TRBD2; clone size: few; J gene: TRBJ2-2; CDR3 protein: CASSLFPGTSGRSRYTGELFF; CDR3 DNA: TGTGCCAGCAGCTTGTTTCCAGGGACTAGCGGGAGGTCCCGTTACACCGGGGAGCTGTTTTTT
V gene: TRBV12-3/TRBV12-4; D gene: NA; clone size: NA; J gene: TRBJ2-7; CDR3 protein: CASSFGLPGLDEQYF; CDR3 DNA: TGTGCCAGCAGTTTTGGTCTCCCGGGACTCGACGAGCAGTACTTC
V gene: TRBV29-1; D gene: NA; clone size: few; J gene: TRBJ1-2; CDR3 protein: CSVDLIGQDYGYTF; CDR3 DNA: TGCAGCGTTGATCTGATAGGGCAAGACTATGGCTACACCTTC
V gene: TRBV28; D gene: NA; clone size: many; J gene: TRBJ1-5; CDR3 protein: CASSLPRGVGHFGNQPQHF; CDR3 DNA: TGTGCCAGCAGTTTACCCAGGGGCGTAGGACATTTTGGCAATCAGCCCCAGCATTTT
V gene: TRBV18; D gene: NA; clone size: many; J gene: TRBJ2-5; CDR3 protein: CASSPPGTQETQYF; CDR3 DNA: TGTGCCAGCTCACCACCCGGGACACAAGAGACCCAGTACTTC
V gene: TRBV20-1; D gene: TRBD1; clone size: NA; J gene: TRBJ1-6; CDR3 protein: CSARQGGNSPLHF; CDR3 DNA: TGCAGTGCGCGACAGGGAGGTAATTCACCCCTCCACTTT
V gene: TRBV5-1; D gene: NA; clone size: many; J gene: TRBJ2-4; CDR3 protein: CASSRDIPAKNIQYF; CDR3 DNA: TGCGCCAGCAGCAGGGACATCCCAGCCAAAAACATTCAGTACTTC
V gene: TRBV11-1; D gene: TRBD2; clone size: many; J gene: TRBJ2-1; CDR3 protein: CASSPMRLANEQFF; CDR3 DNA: TGTGCCAGCAGCCCGATGAGACTAGCCAATGAGCAGTTCTTC
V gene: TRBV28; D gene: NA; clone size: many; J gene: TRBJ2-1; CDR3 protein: CASSGSVTFGAYEQFF; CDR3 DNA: TGTGCCAGCAGCGGATCCGTGACCTTTGGCGCCTATGAGCAGTTCTTC
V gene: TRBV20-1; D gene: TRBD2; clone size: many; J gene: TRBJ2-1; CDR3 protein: CSAAGVEQFF; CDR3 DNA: TGCAGTGCGGCGGGAGTAGAGCAGTTCTTC
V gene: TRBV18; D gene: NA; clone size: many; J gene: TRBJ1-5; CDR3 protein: CASSPPSAGSQPQHF; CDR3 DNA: TGTGCCAGCTCACCACCGTCGGCAGGGAGTCAGCCCCAGCATTTT
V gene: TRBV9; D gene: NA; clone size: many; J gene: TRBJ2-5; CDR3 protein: CASSVDGRMGETQYF; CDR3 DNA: TGTGCCAGCAGCGTAGATGGGCGGATGGGGGAGACCCAGTACTTC
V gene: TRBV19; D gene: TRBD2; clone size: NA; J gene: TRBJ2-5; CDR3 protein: CASSKSGSLSETQYF; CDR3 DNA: TGTGCCAGTAGTAAGAGCGGGAGTTTGAGCGAGACCCAGTACTTC
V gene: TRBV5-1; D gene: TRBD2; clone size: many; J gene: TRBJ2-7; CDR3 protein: CASSFREGYEQYF; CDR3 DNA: TGCGCCAGCAGCTTCCGGGAGGGCTACGAGCAGTACTTC
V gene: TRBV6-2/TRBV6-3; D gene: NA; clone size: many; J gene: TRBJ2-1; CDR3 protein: CAGGLANEQFF; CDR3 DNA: TGTGCCGGCGGATTGGCCAATGAGCAGTTCTTC
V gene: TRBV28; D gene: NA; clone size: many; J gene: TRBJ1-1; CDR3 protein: CASSPLFGDTTEAFF; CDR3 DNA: TGTGCCAGCAGTCCGCTATTTGGGGACACAACTGAAGCTTTCTTT
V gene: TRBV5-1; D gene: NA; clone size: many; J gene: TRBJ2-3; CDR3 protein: CASSLGETDTQYF; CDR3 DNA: TGCGCCAGCAGCTTGGGGGAGACAGATACGCAGTATTTT
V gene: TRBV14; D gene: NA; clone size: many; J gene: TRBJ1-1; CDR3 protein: CASSQGYFTEAFF; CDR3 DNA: TGTGCCAGCAGCCAAGGCTATTTCACTGAAGCTTTCTTT
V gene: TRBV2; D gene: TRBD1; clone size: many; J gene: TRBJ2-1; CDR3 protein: CASSVVGGAYNEQFF; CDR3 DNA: TGTGCCAGCAGTGTGGTAGGGGGCGCCTACAATGAGCAGTTCTTC
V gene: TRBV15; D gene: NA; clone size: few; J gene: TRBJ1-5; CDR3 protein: CATSNLPGVESNQPQHF; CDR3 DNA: TGTGCCACCAGTAACTTGCCGGGGGTTGAGAGCAATCAGCCCCAGCATTTT
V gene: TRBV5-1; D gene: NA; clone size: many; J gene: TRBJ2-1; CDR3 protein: CASSRGGGIAINEQFF; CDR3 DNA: TGCGCCAGCAGTAGGGGAGGCGGGATTGCGATCAATGAGCAGTTCTTC
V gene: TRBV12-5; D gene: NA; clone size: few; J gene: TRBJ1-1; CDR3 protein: CASGSDTEAFF; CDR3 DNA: TGTGCTAGTGGATCGGACACTGAAGCTTTCTTT
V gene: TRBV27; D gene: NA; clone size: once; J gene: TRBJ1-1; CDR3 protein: CASSSLGQPMEAFF; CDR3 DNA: TGTGCCAGCAGTTCTCTAGGACAGCCAATGGAAGCTTTCTTT
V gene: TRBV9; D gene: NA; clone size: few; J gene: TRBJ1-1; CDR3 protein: CASSVAPQLAEAFF; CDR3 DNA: TGTGCCAGCAGCGTAGCACCCCAATTGGCTGAAGCTTTCTTT
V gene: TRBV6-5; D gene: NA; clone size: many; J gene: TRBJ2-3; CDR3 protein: CASSYIRRLATDTQYF; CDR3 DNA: TGTGCCAGCAGTTACATAAGGCGGTTAGCGACAGATACGCAGTATTTT
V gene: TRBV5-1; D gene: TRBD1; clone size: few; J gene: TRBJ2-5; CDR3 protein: CASSQGQGAETQYF; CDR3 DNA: TGCGCCAGCAGCCAAGGACAGGGGGCAGAGACCCAGTACTTC
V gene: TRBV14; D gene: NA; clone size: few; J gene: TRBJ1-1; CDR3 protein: CASRKGGRTEAFF; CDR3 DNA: TGTGCCAGCCGAAAGGGGGGCCGTACTGAAGCTTTCTTT
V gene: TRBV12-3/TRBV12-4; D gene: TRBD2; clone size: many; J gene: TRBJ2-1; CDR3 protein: CASILGLAGGEQFF; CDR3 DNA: TGTGCCAGCATCTTGGGTCTAGCGGGTGGTGAGCAGTTCTTC
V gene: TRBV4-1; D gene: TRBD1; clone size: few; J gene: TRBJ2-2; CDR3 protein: CASSHRRSGGGRDGELFF; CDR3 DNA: TGCGCCAGCAGCCATCGTAGGTCAGGGGGCGGAAGAGACGGGGAGCTGTTTTTT
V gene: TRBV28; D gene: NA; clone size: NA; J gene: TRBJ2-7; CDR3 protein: CASKRLGGSQTYEQYF; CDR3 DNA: TGTGCCAGCAAGAGGTTGGGGGGTTCCCAAACCTACGAGCAGTACTTC
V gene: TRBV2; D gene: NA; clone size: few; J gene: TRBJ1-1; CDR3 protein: CASSPNPRDEAFF; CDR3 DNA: TGTGCCAGCAGTCCCAACCCTAGGGATGAAGCTTTCTTT
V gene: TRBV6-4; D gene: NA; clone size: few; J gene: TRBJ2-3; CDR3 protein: CASSDGAEGDTQYF; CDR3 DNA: TGTGCCAGCAGTGATGGAGCGGAGGGAGATACGCAGTATTTT
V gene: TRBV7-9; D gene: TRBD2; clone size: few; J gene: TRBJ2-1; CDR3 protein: CASTLTTSGRWNEQFF; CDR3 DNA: TGTGCCAGCACCCTAACGACTAGCGGGAGGTGGAATGAGCAGTTCTTC
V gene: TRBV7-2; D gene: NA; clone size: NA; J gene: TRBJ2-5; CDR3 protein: CASSSLSSYEGQETQYF; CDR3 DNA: TGTGCCAGCAGCTCCCTTAGCAGCTACGAAGGCCAAGAGACCCAGTACTTC
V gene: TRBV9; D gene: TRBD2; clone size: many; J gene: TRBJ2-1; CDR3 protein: CASRGLAGNEQFF; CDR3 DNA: TGTGCCAGCAGAGGACTAGCGGGAAATGAGCAGTTCTTC
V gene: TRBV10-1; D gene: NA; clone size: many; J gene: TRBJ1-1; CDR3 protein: CASSERHSNTEAFF; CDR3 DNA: TGCGCCAGCAGTGAACGGCACTCGAACACTGAAGCTTTCTTT
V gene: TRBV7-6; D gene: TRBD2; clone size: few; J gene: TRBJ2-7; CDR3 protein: CASSLLGTSSYEQYF; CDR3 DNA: TGTGCCAGCAGCTTATTAGGGACTAGCTCCTACGAGCAGTACTTC
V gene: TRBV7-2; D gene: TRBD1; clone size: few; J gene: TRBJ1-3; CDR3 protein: CASSFPRKYRGSGSSGNTIYF; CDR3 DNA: TGTGCCAGCAGCTTCCCGCGAAAGTACAGGGGTTCGGGAAGCTCTGGAAACACCATATATTTT
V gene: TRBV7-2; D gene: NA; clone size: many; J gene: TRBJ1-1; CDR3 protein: CASSARAAYPEAFF; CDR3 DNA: TGTGCCAGCAGCGCCCGAGCCGCTTACCCTGAAGCTTTCTTT
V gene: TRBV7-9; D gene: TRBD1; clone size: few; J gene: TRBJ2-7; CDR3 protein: CASSLRTGSSEQYF; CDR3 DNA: TGTGCCAGCAGCCTGCGGACAGGGTCATCCGAGCAGTACTTC
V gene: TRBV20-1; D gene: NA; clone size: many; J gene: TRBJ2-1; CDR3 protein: CSARSAQGNEQFF; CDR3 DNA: TGCAGTGCTAGAAGCGCCCAGGGCAATGAGCAGTTCTTC
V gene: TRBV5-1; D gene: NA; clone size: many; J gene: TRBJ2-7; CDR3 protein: CASSLGQAGYEQYF; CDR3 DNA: TGCGCCAGCAGCTTGGGACAGGCCGGCTACGAGCAGTACTTC
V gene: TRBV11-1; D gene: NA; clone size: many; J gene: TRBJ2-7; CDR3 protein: CASSAQGLLYEQYF; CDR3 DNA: TGTGCCAGCAGCGCGCAGGGATTACTTTACGAGCAGTACTTC
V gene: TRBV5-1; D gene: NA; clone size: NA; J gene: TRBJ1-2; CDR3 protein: CASSLSTSYGYTF; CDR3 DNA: TGCGCCAGCAGCTTATCGACCAGCTATGGCTACACCTTC
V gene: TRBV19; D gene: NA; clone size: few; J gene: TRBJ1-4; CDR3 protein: CASSARQTITATNEKLFF; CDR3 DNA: TGTGCCAGTAGTGCCCGACAGACTATAACTGCAACTAATGAAAAACTGTTTTTT
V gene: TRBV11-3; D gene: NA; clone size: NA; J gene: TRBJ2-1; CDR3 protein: CASSRGTTGHNEQFF; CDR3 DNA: TGTGCCAGCAGCCGCGGCACAACTGGGCACAATGAGCAGTTCTTC
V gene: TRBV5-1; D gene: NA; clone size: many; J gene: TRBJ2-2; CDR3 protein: CASSLVGTALMELFF; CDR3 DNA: TGCGCCAGCAGCTTGGTGGGGACGGCGTTGATGGAGCTGTTTTTT
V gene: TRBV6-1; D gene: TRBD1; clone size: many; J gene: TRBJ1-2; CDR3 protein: CASRMTGLVSGYTF; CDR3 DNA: TGTGCCAGCAGGATGACAGGGCTCGTATCTGGCTACACCTTC
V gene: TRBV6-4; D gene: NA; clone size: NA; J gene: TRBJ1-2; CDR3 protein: CASSYGGLDGYTF; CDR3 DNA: TGTGCCAGCAGTTACGGGGGATTGGATGGCTACACCTTC
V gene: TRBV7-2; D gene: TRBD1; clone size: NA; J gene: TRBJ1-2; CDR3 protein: CASSLGVGQGGGYTF; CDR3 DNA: TGTGCCAGCAGCTTAGGAGTAGGACAGGGGGGTGGCTACACCTTC
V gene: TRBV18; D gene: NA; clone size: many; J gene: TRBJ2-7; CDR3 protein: CAGAGTGEQYF; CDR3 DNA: TGTGCTGGGGCAGGAACAGGCGAGCAGTACTTC
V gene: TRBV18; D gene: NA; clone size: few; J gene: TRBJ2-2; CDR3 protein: CASSPGAAAAGELFF; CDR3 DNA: TGTGCCAGCTCACCAGGGGCAGCGGCGGCCGGGGAGCTGTTTTTT